This T cell receptor beta chain was recorded in a study of PD-1 blockade in mismatch repair-deficient tumors. For the study at large: Patients had around twelve mismatch repair-deficient cancer types, all previously treated and progressing.

Produced via immunoSEQ multiplex PCR; TCRdb's table is partial and in-frame only. Of roughly 80,000 clones listed, approximately 84% were seen once; the top ten hold under 3%. TCR sequencing covered a few patients who responded to pembrolizumab. Germline CDR1 is LGHNA and CDR2 is YSLEER. The CDR3 covers 15 residues. Trimming removed 5 bases from V and 6 bases from J; junction bases left unmatched: 11. This chain connects TRBV4-3 to TRBJ1-2, with 8 positions matching TRBD1. This clonotype originated in an adult with mismatch repair-deficient cancer. The sequenced sample was peripheral blood, obtained 12 weeks after starting pembrolizumab. CDR3: CASSVDQGAWNGYTF. The CDR3 nucleotides read TGCGCCAGCAGCGTTGACCAGGGGGCTTGGAATGGCTACACCTTC.